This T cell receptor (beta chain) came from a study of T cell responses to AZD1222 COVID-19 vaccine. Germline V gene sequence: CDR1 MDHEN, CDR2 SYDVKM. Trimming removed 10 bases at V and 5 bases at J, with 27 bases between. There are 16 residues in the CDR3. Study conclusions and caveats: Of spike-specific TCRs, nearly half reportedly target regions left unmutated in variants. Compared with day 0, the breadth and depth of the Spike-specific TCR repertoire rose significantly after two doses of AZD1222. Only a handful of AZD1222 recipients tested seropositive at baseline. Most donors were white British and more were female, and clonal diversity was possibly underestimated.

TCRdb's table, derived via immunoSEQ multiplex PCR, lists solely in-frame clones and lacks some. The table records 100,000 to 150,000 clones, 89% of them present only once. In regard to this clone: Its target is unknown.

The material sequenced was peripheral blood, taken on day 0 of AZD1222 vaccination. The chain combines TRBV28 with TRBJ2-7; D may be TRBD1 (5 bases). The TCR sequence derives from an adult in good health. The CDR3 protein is CATRPADSLFAHEQYF. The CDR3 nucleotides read TGTGCCACCCGCCCCGCCGACAGTTTATTTGCCCACGAGCAGTACTTC.